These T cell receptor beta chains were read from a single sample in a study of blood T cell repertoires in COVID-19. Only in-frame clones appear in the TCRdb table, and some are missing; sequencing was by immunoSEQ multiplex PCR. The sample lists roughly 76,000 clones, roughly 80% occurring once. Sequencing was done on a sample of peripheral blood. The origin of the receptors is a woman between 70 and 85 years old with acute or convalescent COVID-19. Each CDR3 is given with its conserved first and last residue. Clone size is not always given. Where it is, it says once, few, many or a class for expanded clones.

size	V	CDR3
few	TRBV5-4	CASSFRSSGANVLTF
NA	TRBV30	CAWRDRGSDTQYF
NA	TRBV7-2	CASSLSGLGQPQHF
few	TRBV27	CASTTAGLAGGDTQYF
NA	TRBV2	CASSRLAGGSYNEQFF
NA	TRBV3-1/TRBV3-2	CASSQEDHSSYEQYF
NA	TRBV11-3	CASSSGSRGQGYQPQHF
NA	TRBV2	CASTGTGGTGELFF
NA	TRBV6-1	CASSEMEVPNTGELFF
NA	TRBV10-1	CASSERRPGLKGGTEAFF
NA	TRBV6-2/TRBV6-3	CASSYHFLPGLGPGEQFF
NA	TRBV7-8	CASSRTSTYNEQFF
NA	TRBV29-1	CSVEDRLAASGTQYF
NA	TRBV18	CASSPPRGQGNEQYF
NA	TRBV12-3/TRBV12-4	CASSWTNQETQYF
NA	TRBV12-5	CASGLTGRRASTDTQYF
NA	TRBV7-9	CASSLGLLGRRGNEKLFF
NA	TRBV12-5	CASGLGLAGDRPGAEQFF
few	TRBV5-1	CASSPQRASGRVETQYF
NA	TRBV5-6	CASSKTGRYEELFF
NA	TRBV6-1	CASSEVPGSSPLHF
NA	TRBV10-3	CAISDLRTSGKAQYF
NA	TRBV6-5	CASRAQGSYEQYF
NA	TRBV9	CASSPRTEREVWDTGELFF
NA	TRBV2	CASSDRLAGNTIYF
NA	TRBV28	CASSSHRGLGELFF
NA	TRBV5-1	CASSLTGNNQPQHF
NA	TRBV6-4	CASSAGTGDGYTF
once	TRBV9	CASSALTQGQETQYF
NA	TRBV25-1	CASSELGGTEAFF
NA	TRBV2	CASLVRGAGELFF
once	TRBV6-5	CAGARGLAGEDEQFF
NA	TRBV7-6	CASSPTGGRETQYF
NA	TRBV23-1	CASSQNPGELDTGELFF
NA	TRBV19	CASSSLGQTSSGANVLTF
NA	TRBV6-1	CASSDPRFPGTEQYF
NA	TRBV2	CASSERRRLYGYTF
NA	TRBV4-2	CASSRDISYEQYF
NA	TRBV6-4	CATGLAGGGTGDTQYF
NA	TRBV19	CASSTGGDVLTF
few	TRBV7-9	CASSLRTSGIETQYF
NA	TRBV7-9	CASSFGGRGGRAFNTQYF
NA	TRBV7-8	CASSFAGSNQPQHF
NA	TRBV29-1	CSVDFHTGAYNEQFF
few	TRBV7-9	CASSLGGDFQPQHF
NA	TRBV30	CAWSDSSNQPQHF
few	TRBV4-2	CASSQDLTGLNEKLFF
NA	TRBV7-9	CASSLSGHYEQYF
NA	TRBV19	CASSMGTGIPDTQYF
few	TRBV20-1	CSAGLWEQFF
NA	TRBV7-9	CASTATAPTDTQYF
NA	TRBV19	CASSPGTGSIQPQHF
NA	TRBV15	CATSRGLAGQRGYNEQFF
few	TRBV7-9	CASSRRGASESYEQYF